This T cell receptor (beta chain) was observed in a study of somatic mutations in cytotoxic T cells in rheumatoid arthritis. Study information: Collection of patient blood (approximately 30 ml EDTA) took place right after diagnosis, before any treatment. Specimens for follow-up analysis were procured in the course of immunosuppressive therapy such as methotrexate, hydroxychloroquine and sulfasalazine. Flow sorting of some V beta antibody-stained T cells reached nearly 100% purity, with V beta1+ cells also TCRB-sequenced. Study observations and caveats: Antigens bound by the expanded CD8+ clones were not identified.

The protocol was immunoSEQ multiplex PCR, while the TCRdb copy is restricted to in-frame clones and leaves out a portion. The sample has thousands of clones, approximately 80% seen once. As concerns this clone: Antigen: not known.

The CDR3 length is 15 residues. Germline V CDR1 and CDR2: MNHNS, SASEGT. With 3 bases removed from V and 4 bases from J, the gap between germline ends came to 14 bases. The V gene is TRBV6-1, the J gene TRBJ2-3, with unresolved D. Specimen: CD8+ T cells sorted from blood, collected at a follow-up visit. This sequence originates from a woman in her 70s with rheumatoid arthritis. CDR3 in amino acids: CASSDPNIFPDTQYF. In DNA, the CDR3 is TGTGCCAGCAGTGACCCCAACATATTCCCAGATACGCAGTATTTT.